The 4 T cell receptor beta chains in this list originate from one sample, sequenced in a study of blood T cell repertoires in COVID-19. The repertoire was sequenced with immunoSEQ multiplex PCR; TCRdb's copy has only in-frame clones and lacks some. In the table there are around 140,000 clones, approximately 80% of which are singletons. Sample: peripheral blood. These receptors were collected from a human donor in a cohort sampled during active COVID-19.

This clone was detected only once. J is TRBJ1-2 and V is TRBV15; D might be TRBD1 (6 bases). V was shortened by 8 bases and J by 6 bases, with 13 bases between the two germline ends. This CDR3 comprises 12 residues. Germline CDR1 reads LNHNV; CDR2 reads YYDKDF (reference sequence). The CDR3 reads CATVGGPHGYTF. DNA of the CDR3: TGTGCCACCGTTGGGGGCCCTCATGGCTACACCTTC.

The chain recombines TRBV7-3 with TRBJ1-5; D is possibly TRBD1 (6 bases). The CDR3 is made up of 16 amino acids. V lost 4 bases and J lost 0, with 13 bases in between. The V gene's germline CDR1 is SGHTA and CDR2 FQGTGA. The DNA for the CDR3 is TGTGCCAGCAGCTCGTGGACAGCGTATAGCAATCAGCCCCAGCATTTT. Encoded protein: CASSSWTAYSNQPQHF.

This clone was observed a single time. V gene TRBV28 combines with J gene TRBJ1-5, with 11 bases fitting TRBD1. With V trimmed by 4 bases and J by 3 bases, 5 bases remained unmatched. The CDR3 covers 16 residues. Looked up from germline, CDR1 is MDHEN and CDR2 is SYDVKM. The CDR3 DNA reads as TGTGCCAGCAGTTCCGGGACAGGGGGTTTCAATCAGCCCCAGCATTTT. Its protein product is CASSSGTGGFNQPQHF.

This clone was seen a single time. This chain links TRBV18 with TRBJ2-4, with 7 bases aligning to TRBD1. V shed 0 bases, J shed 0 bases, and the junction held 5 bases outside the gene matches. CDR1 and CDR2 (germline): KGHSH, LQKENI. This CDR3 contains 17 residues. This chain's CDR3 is CASSPPWDRLAKNIQYF. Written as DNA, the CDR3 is TGTGCCAGCTCACCACCGTGGGACAGATTAGCCAAAAACATTCAGTACTTC.